The TCR beta chain under discussion was sequenced for a study of blood T cell repertoires in COVID-19 (TCRdb year 2020). Concerning the study at large: The collaborator samples originated in the United States, Italy and Spain and spanned the acute and convalescent phases of COVID-19. HLA class I and class II types, where available, came from metadata supplied by the sample provider rather than from assay-based typing. The repertoires were released in a freely available public database meant as a resource for research on the immune response to SARS-CoV-2. Deeply sampled blood TCRbeta repertoires from subjects exposed to, actively infected with, or recovered from COVID-19 were included in the dataset. Samples were obtained from the ongoing ImmuneRACE study (first 160 participants) and from 1,200 or so subjects provided by 6 global collaborators. Sample metadata almost always included a de-identified subject ID, COVID-19 status, age in years and sex. The prospective study material was composed of cDNA or gDNA derived from T cells, B-cell-depleted T cells, or PBMCs.

The immunoSEQ Assay, a bias-controlled multiplex PCR, was used to amplify TCRbeta CDR3 regions from genomic DNA. The study's own analysis went as follows. The number of nucleated cells in each sample was estimated by amplification of reference gene primers within the assay. To quantify the absolute abundance of each unique TCRbeta CDR3 rearrangement, sequence reads were collapsed and filtered. For each sample, productive Simpson clonality was calculated as the square root of Simpson's diversity index across productive rearrangements. TCRdb mirrors the immuneACCESS table, restricted to in-frame sequences. Some clones are absent from its copies; in checked studies, under half trace to an unresolved V gene, and the reason for the others is unknown. The V and J calls and clone size come from that table; D and trimming were worked out from the DNA. The sample contains 280,000 or so clones, almost 90% of them found a single time. The ten largest clones add up to approximately 1.5% of the sample.

As concerns this clone: Its antigen specificity is not known. No base quality information exists; no much larger clone differs at one position.

The CDR3, cysteine through phenylalanine, is 13 amino acids long. The sequence is cut down to CDR3 DNA, 39 bases in frame from base 1. Between the V and J ends, shortened by 1 base and 5 bases respectively, the junction contains 6 bases. The CDR1 and CDR2 encoded by the germline V gene (reference sequence) are LGHDT and YNNKEL. Results and caveats for the whole study, not just this receptor: The amount of clinical and demographic metadata varied by source and participant and was provided uncurated.

Participants in the prospective study were enrolled through a virtual design, were aged roughly 18 to 90 years, and lived in 24 United States geographic areas. Cohort assignment in the prospective study relied on participant-reported clinical history from a screening survey and a study questionnaire. Each participant in the prospective study had whole blood, serum and a nasopharyngeal or oropharyngeal swab collected by mobile phlebotomists. Over a roughly 2-month period, participants in the prospective study had the option of providing additional blood draws and questionnaires. Before DNA extraction, blood samples from the prospective study were shipped at room temperature or frozen.

The TCR sequence derives from a woman younger than 30 with acute COVID-19. Recombination connected TRBV3-1 (or the pseudogene TRBV3-2) to TRBJ2-1; there is no confident call for the D gene. The sample was PBMCs or T cells enriched from blood (not recorded which). The CDR3 protein sequence reads: CASSQVYHNEQFF. The nucleotide sequence is given as TGTGCCAGCAGCCAAGTCTACCACAATGAGCAGTTCTTC.